These 9 T cell receptor beta chains came from one sample sequenced in a study of blood T cell repertoires in COVID-19. Produced via immunoSEQ multiplex PCR; TCRdb's table is partial and in-frame only. The data contain about 360,000 clones, about 90% of them singletons. Sequences were obtained from PBMCs or T cells enriched from blood (not recorded which). The receptors were gathered from a man aged 25 to 40 who had recovered from COVID-19.

V gene TRBV11-2 combines with J gene TRBJ1-2; tentatively, D is TRBD1 (6 bases). Trimming took 4 bases from V and 6 from J, leaving 24 bases between them. The CDR3 is 17 amino acids. CDR1 and CDR2 from the germline V gene are SGHAT and FQNNGV. This CDR3 is CASSSRGRSRGDNGYTF. CDR3 DNA sequence: TGTGCCAGCAGCTCCCGAGGCAGGTCAAGAGGGGACAATGGCTACACCTTC.

As DNA, the CDR3 is TGTGCCAGCAGTGTCGCGGTGGACTATGGCTACACCTTC. Translation: CASSVAVDYGYTF. The chain employs TRBV2 and TRBJ1-2; no reliable D call. Trimming shortened V by 4 bases and J by 3 bases, and 9 bases separated the two germline ends. The CDR3 spans 13 residues. The germline V gene encodes CDR1 SNHLY and CDR2 FYNNEI.

This clone was found a few times. Other DNA sequences in the sample encode the same CDR3. In nucleotides, the CDR3 is TGTGCCTGGAGTCTGACAGGGGGCGCGGGTGGCTACACCTTC. Amino acid sequence: CAWSLTGGAGGYTF. V and J are TRBV30 and TRBJ1-2; TRBD1 matches 10 bases. The CDR3 consists of 14 residues. Looked up from germline, CDR1 is GTSNPN and CDR2 is SVGIG (reference sequence). V lost 2 bases and J lost 7; bases outside the gene matches: 7.

The CDR3 loop is CASRHRGLNYGYTF. The CDR3 nucleotides read TGTGCCAGCAGGCACAGGGGATTAAACTATGGCTACACCTTC. The chain couples TRBV6-5 to TRBJ1-2, with 7 positions matching TRBD1. The ends lost 6 bases at V and 2 bases at J; junction bases unmatched: 6. Looked up from germline, CDR1 is MNHEY and CDR2 is SVGAGI. This CDR3 has 14 amino acids.

This chain connects TRBV6-5 to TRBJ2-2; TRBD1 aligns across 10 bases. The J segment lost 3 bases and the V segment lost 2 bases, leaving 3 bases of the junction unmatched. CDR1 is MNHEY, CDR2 SVGAGI, per germline. This CDR3 has 16 residues. The CDR3 DNA reads TGTGCCAGCAGTTACCAAGGACAGGGGGACACCGGGGAGCTGTTTTTT. Its protein product is CASSYQGQGDTGELFF.

The chain links TRBV6-5 to TRBJ2-5; D might be TRBD2 (7 bases). The germline V and J ends were trimmed by 2 bases and 5 bases, with 12 bases remaining between them. The germline gives CDR1 MNHEY, CDR2 SVGAGI. The CDR3 loop spans 14 amino acids. CDR3 coding DNA: TGTGCCAGCAGTTACGGGGGGGCCGGTGAGACCCAGTACTTC. It specifies CASSYGGAGETQYF.

V is TRBV4-1 and J is TRBJ1-6; D remains unclear. Germline CDR1 is MGHRA and CDR2 is YSYEKL. V lost 0 bases and J 0 bases, leaving 15 bases between the germline ends. The CDR3 has 19 residues. DNA of the CDR3: TGCGCCAGCAGCCAAGATAGCGGCAGGACGAGCTCCTATAATTCACCCCTCCACTTT. This sequence encodes CASSQDSGRTSSYNSPLHF.

The chain employs TRBV6-5 and TRBJ2-3, with D maybe TRBD1 (5 bases). This CDR3 contains 13 residues. Germline CDR1 MNHEY, CDR2 SVGAGI. Trimming left V 6 bases short and J 2 bases short, with 9 bases between. For the CDR3, the DNA is TGTGCCAGCAGCCAAGGGGCCACAGATACGCAGTATTTT. Encoded protein: CASSQGATDTQYF.

This clone has only a few counts. The chain employs TRBV6-6 and TRBJ1-2; no reliable D call. The germline V and J ends were trimmed by 6 bases and 2 bases, with 16 bases remaining between them. Germline CDR1 MNHNY, CDR2 SVGAGI (reference sequence). This CDR3 spans 15 amino acids. The CDR3 region is CASRKERPGNYGYTF. In DNA, the CDR3 is TGTGCCAGCAGGAAAGAAAGGCCCGGGAACTATGGCTACACCTTC.